What follows is one TCR beta chain and its context. No antigen is known for it. Per-base quality was not reported, and no clone a single base away is much larger than it. Receptor libraries were prepared by the immunoSEQ multiplex PCR assay. A mixture of 60 forward primers for TCR Vbeta segments and 13 reverse primers for TCR Jbeta segments was used in the multiplex PCR. The CDR3 region of rearranged TCR beta genes was amplified from genomic DNA by a multiplex PCR assay. Amplified TCR beta libraries were sequenced as 87-base-pair reads on the Illumina HiSeq System. In the authors' own workflow: A later analysis tallied some 79 million unique TCR beta chains across the 666 repertoires, and roughly 11 million of those chains were shared by two or more donors. To remove PCR and sequencing errors, raw reads were error-corrected and collapsed into unique sequences using a nearest-neighbor algorithm that merged closely related sequences. To assign V, D and J gene segments, CDR3 sequences were aligned to IMGT reference sequences. For a sequence to be retained, a match of at least six nucleotides to both a V gene segment and a J gene segment was required. Rearrangements were called productive when the CDR3 lacked stop codons and stayed in frame with V and J; all others were non-productive. CDR3 was defined by IMGT convention, running from the second conserved V-encoded cysteine to the conserved J-encoded phenylalanine. Sequences without an unambiguous match to a single V gene segment were excluded from the earlier analysis of 450 to 750 of the donors. In an earlier analysis of 500 to 750 of the donors, V segments were called functional above 56.7% productive rearrangements and were called segregating when the between-donor standard deviation exceeded 5%. A statistical classification framework was built for diagnosing cytomegalovirus status from the catalog of TCR beta chain sequences. In a later analysis, V and J genes were assigned by comparing TCR nucleotide sequences against IMGT/GENE-DB human TR gene sequences. Using the TCRdist pipeline, a later analysis assigned CDR3 sequences along with most-parsimonious VDJ recombination scenarios. In a later analysis, each TCR beta chain was defined by its CDR3 amino acid sequence together with its V-gene family, and reads lacking a unique V-gene family were excluded. To address suspected cross-contamination and a sequencing artifact, a later analysis removed approximately 590 highly shared, low-generation-probability nucleotide sequences. In a later analysis, a clonal expansion index was calculated for each public chain from normalized within-repertoire ranks of inferred template counts. Generation probabilities in a later analysis came from a VDJ recombination model fitted to out-of-frame rearrangements, and those results were checked against IGoR. A later analysis scored TCR-TCR, TCR-HLA and TCR-CMV co-occurrence with hypergeometric tests, applying a repertoire-size bias correction to TCR pairs. To estimate false discovery rates, a later analysis permuted the HLA or CMV assignments 20 times. In a later analysis, co-occurring TCRs were grouped using DBSCAN, with TCRdist sequence similarity added in when clustering inside HLA-allele-positive subsets. Co-occurrence clustering excluded repertoires with fewer than 30,000 or more than 120,000 public chains, plus five with anomalous nucleotide sharing. TCRdb took this table from immuneACCESS and kept in-frame rearrangements with V and J called. Such tables lack part of the clones; where checked against another copy, unresolved V genes explain under half of the gap, and the rest is unexplained. V and J calls and clone size are copied from that table; D and trimming were computed from the DNA. In all, the sample holds about 150,000 clones, and 68% of those were seen once. The ten largest clones take up almost 4.5% of the sample.

This record belongs to a study of cytomegalovirus exposure and HLA in healthy donors (dated by TCRdb to about 2017). Broadly, across the study: An earlier analysis of approximately 550 of the donors reported 276 Gb of sequence data and 100 million to 130 million unique TCR beta sequences from about 200 million T cells. An early release covering 550 to 700 HLA-typed donors comprised approximately 290 gigabases of sequencing data and 85 million to 100 million unique TCR sequences. Among the roughly 370 genotyped donors, around 81% belonged to the genetic ancestry cluster associated with self-reported Caucasian donors. The aim of the study was to test whether cataloging public T cell receptors could identify signatures of past pathogen exposure. Using immunosequencing, the study profiled T cell repertoires from 640 or so subjects and related those repertoires to cytomegalovirus serostatus. Besides the first cohort of 666 subjects, a separate validation cohort made up of over 95 different subjects was used. High-throughput TCR immunosequencing, statistical association of individual TCRs with disease status, and machine learning were combined to predict cytomegalovirus infection status. A later analysis re-examined previously published TCR beta repertoires from 500 to 700 donors and added high-resolution HLA genotyping to investigate patterns of TCR occurrence. Rather than using new phenotypic data, the later analysis identified candidate immune exposures from TCR beta sequences and from how often those sequences occurred across donors. An earlier analysis of around 540 of the donors applied high-throughput TCR beta sequencing to assess whether each TCR beta V gene segment acted as functional or pseudogenic. Donor age, sex, ethnicity and CMV serostatus were compiled alongside the repertoire data. In a later genetic analysis, genome-wide SNP genotypes for about 60% of the 666 donors were used, and that subset was treated as a discovery cohort. All discovery cohort repertoires had been generated using a single sequencing platform. HLA typing included class I and class II loci at four-digit resolution. The number of typed donors differed by locus: 629-630 for A, B, C, DRB1 and DQB1; roughly 510 for DQA1; over 600 for DPA1; and about 450 for DPB1. Four or five DR-DQ haplotypes were handled as single units for association and clustering because linkage in the cohort was strong. Across about 380 genotyped donors of the cohort, an average of roughly 250,000 unique TCR beta nucleotide sequences per donor were sequenced, and approximately 17% of those sequences were non-productive. Summary of the overall study and its limitations: Roughly uniform sequencing depth across donors was assumed in presence/absence analyses, although this assumption may not hold. A further reported finding was that TCR beta sequences accurately predicted the HLA-A and HLA-B alleles for most subjects in the first cohort. Compared with the approximately 670-donor mean, donors in an Asian-associated ancestry cluster had fewer N-insertions in productive TCRs, according to a later genetic analysis. A group of highly shared sequence variants was considered likely to be a technical artifact of the sequencing pipeline. Strong co-occurrence of HLA alleles, especially DR and DQ, made assigning TCR associations to individual alleles difficult. Correlated functional status among segregating V segments might be attributable to linkage disequilibrium, but an unknown experimental factor could not be ruled out. Specific HLA alleles were associated with 16,951 TCR beta sequences at a false discovery rate of 0.05 in a later analysis. The authors suggested that the approach could potentially be generalized to other disease states and immunological phenotypes. Only TCR beta chains were sequenced in this cohort, and the absence of alpha or paired-chain data limited detectable features. While some public TCRs were present in many individuals, most TCR sequences turned up only very rarely across donors. Most CMV-associated TCR beta chains appeared to be HLA-restricted in a later analysis, and the HLA associations seemed to be driven largely by CMV exposure. In an earlier analysis of 500 to 650 of the donors, most TCR beta V segments appeared in productive rearrangements about 87% or about 30% of the time, broadly matching IMGT annotations. The study gave a list of more than 150 TCR beta chains associated with cytomegalovirus. A later analysis found that TCR association rates varied across HLA loci, with DRB1 alleles showing the most associated TCRs and HLA-C alleles the fewest. The classifier was reported to diagnose cytomegalovirus status with high specificity and sensitivity in both the original and validation cohorts. HLA typing was unavailable for some donors at each locus, so association tests used only the typed subset. Because counts were too low, around 18 rarely observed V segments, including chromosome 9 orphons, were left out of the earlier analysis of 500 to 750 of the donors. A later analysis reported that several top co-occurrence clusters appeared linked to parvovirus B19, influenza, CMV and Epstein-Barr virus. A later genetic analysis associated a missense DCLRE1C variant with V-gene and J-gene trimming of TCR beta chains, and an independent cohort replicated the association. Three of the identified cytomegalovirus-associated TCR beta chains were confirmed in vitro to be specific for cytomegalovirus antigens. For the cohort, immune exposure information was limited to CMV serostatus. In a later analysis, HLA-associated TCR beta chains showed more clonal expansion and lower generation probabilities than non-associated chains that were equally common.

The cohort was made up of approximately 670 healthy bone marrow donors. At the time of sampling, every cohort member was nominally healthy, though immune exposures that went unrecorded were likely present. The donor tested CMV seronegative, placing the donor among the 350 to 400 seronegative members of the cohort. Each donor provided a peripheral blood sample, and peripheral blood mononuclear cells were used for TCR beta sequencing. Genomic DNA extraction from the blood cell samples was performed with the Qiagen DNeasy Blood Extraction Kit. Material: PBMCs. This TCR derives from a man aged 55 to 69 in good health and CMV-seronegative.

The nucleotides are TGTGCCAGCAGACTAGCGGGTGCTGAGACCCAGTACTTC. This encodes CASRLAGAETQYF. The V gene is TRBV6-5 and the J gene is TRBJ2-5, with TRBD2 identical over 9 junction bases. From a lookup of the germline V gene, CDR1 and CDR2 are MNHEY and SVGAGI. The CDR3 contains 13 residues, cysteine and phenylalanine counted. Solely the CDR3 DNA is kept, with 39 bases framed from the first base. The germline V and J ends show losses of 6 bases and 5 bases respectively, and no gene match explains 4 bases of the junction.